This T cell receptor (beta chain) emerged from a study of blood T cells in healthy people across ages. Overall study: Roughly one uniquely barcoded beta molecule per two T cells was captured.

The V end was cut by 4 bases, the J end by 11 bases, with 17 bases between. This CDR3 has 13 amino acids. The germline V gene has CDR1 SGHAT and CDR2 FQDESV (reference sequence). Study-wide results and caveats: More naive CD4+ cells and higher diversity were found in long-lived than in aged donors.

Donors were systemically healthy Caucasian individuals from Russia aged roughly 6 to 100 years. A second about 7 to 12 cycle PCR used barcoded and J-beta primers. At least 2.5 million CDR3-containing paired-end reads were obtained per sample. TCRdb ran MiXCR on the 5' RACE reads and lists one entry per CDR3 protein. The sample records about a million distinct CDR3 sequences, around 54% being singletons. This clonotype was seen a handful of times. Its antigen remains unidentified. The sequencing sample was made of blood. The clonotype comes from a woman between 55 and 75 years old in good health. The chain joins TRBV11-1 to TRBJ1-1; tentative D call: TRBD1 (5 bases). The DNA of the CDR3 is TGTGCCAGCAGCTCCCCCGAGAGAGGGGTGGCTTTCTTT. This encodes CASSSPERGVAFF.